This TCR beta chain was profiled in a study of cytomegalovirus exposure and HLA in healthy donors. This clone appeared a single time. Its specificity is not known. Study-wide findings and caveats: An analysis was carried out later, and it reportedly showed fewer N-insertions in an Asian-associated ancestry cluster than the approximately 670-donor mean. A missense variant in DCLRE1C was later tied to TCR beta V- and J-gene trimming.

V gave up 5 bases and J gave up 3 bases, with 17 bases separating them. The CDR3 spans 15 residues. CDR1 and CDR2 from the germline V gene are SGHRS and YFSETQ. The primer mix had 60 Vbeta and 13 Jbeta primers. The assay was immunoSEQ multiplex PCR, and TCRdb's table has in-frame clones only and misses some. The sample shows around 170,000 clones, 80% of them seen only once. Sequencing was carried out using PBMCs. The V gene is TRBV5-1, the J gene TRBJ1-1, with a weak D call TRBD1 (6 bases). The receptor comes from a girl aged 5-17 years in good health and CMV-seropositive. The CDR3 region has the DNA TGCGCCAGCAGGAAGACAGGCGGCCAGGACACTGAAGCTTTCTTT. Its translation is CASRKTGGQDTEAFF.